This record covers a single TCR beta chain. Original processing methods: Counts of nucleated cells, estimated from reference gene primer amplification, were obtained. The assay was immunoSEQ multiplex PCR, and TCRdb's table has in-frame clones only and misses some. D and trimming come from the DNA, and the V and J calls and clone size come from that table. The data show under 60,000 clones, about 92% seen once. The sample originates from a study of blood T cell repertoires in COVID-19. CDR1 MNHNY and CDR2 SVGAGI come from the germline V gene (reference sequence). Losses at the gene ends were 6 bases for V and 2 bases for J; bases not matched to a gene: 3. The CDR3 length is 14 residues.

The material sequenced was peripheral blood. The receptor comes from a human donor in a cohort sampled during active COVID-19. The chain combines TRBV6-6 with TRBJ1-2, with 10 bases identical to TRBD1. The chain's CDR3 is CASRPGQGNYGYTF. CDR3 bases: TGTGCCAGCAGGCCGGGACAGGGGAACTATGGCTACACCTTC.